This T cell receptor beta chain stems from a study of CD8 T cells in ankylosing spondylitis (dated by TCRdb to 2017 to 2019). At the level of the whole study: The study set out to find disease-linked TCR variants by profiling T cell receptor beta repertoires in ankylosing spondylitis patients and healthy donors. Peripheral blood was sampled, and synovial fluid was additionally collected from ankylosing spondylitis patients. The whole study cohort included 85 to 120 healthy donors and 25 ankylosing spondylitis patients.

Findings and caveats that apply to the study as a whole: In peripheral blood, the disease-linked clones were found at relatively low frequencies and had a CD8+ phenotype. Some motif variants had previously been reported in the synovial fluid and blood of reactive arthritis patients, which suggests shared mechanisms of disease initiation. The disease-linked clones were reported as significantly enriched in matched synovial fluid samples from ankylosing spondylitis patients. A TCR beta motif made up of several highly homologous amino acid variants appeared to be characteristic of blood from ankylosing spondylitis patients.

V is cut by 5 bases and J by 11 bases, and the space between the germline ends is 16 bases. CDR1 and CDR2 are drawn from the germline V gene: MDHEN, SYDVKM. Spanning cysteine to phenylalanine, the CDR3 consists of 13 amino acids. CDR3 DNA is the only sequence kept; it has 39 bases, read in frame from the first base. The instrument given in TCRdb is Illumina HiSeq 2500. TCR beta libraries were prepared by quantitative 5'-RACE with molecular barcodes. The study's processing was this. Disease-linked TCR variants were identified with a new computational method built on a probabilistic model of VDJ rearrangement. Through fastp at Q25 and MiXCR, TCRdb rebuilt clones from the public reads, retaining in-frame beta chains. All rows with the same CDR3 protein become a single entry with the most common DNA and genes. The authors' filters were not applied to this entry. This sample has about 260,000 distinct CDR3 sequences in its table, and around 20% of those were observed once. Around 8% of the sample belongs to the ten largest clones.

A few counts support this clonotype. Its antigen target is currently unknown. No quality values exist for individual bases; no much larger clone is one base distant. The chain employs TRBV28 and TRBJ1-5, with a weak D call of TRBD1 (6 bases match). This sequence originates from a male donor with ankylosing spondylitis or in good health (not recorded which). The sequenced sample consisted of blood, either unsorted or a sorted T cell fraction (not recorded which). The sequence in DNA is TGTGCCAGCAGTCTCGAACCGGGGACAACCCAGCATTTT. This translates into CASSLEPGTTQHF.